The clone carrying this TCR beta chain was counted once. This specimen belongs to a study of cytomegalovirus exposure and HLA in healthy donors. Vbeta (60) and Jbeta (13) primers were used in the PCR. The protocol was immunoSEQ multiplex PCR, while the TCRdb copy is restricted to in-frame clones and leaves out a portion. The table shows about 160,000 clones, with 71% occurring only once. Germline-derived CDR1 and CDR2 are MNHEY and SVGAGI. With V trimmed by 5 bases and J by 2 bases, 5 bases remained unmatched. This CDR3 is 15 amino acids long. Sequenced input: PBMCs. J is TRBJ2-7 and V is TRBV6-5; TRBD1 matches 11 bases. This receptor was taken from a young woman in good health and CMV-seronegative. This chain's CDR3 is CASSLDRGLAYEQYF. The CDR3 region has the DNA TGTGCCAGCAGTCTGGACAGGGGGCTTGCCTACGAGCAGTACTTC.